This entry lists 14 T cell receptor beta chains sequenced from one sample in a study of cytomegalovirus exposure and HLA in healthy donors. The study ran its PCR with 60 Vbeta and 13 Jbeta primers. Only in-frame clones appear in the TCRdb table, and some are missing; sequencing was by immunoSEQ multiplex PCR. This table has around 200,000 clones, 70% to 80% appearing once. The sequencing input was PBMCs. Receptor source: a male donor in good health and CMV-seronegative.

The V and J genes are TRBV29-1 and TRBJ2-1; D may be TRBD2 (7 bases). The CDR3 spans 15 residues. The ends were cut back, 0 bases at V and 4 bases at J, with 13 bases in the middle. Germline CDR1 reads SQVTM; CDR2 reads ANQGSEA. CDR3 sequence: CSVEDRGEGYNEQFF. The CDR3 region has the DNA TGCAGCGTTGAAGATAGGGGGGAGGGATACAATGAGCAGTTCTTC.

The V and J genes are TRBV6-1 and TRBJ1-1; D gene unclear. Germline CDR1 is MNHNS and CDR2 is SASEGT. The CDR3 has 11 residues. Between the trimmed V and J ends, which lost 8 bases and 0 bases, there was a span of 4 bases. This chain's CDR3 is CASYMNTEAFF. The CDR3 nucleotides are TGTGCCAGCTACATGAACACTGAAGCTTTCTTT.

This sequence joins TRBV7-9 and TRBJ2-3, with 7 bases identical to TRBD1. The CDR3 covers 17 residues. V gave up 0 bases and J gave up 3 bases; unmatched junction bases: 9. The germline V gene has CDR1 SEHNR and CDR2 FQNEAQ (reference sequence). The CDR3 nucleotides read TGTGCCAGCAGCTTAGCATTAGGGGACAGCGGAACAGATACGCAGTATTTT. This translates into CASSLALGDSGTDTQYF.

This rearrangement joins TRBV4-1 to TRBJ1-1, with a possible D match to TRBD1 (6 bases). This CDR3 contains 13 residues. Per the germline V gene, CDR1 is MGHRA and CDR2 is YSYEKL. V lost 4 bases and J lost 11, with 17 bases in between. This CDR3 is CASSPKGGGGAFF. The CDR3 DNA follows: TGCGCCAGCAGCCCGAAGGGGGGGGGAGGGGCTTTCTTT.

V and J are TRBV6-6 and TRBJ2-7; 10 positions agree with TRBD1. The CDR3 consists of 15 residues. The ends lost 5 bases at V and 2 bases at J; junction bases unmatched: 6. Per germline, CDR1 MNHNY and CDR2 SVGAGI (reference sequence). The CDR3, as DNA: TGTGCCAGCAGTCCCGGACAGGGGGGGACCTACGAGCAGTACTTC. It is translated as CASSPGQGGTYEQYF.

This chain uses TRBV4-1 with TRBJ2-7; D is undetermined. Trimming removed 0 bases at V and 3 bases at J, with 6 bases between. The length of the CDR3 is 13 residues. CDR1 and CDR2 (germline): MGHRA, YSYEKL. CDR3 loop: CASSQDRFYEQYF. The CDR3 region has the DNA TGCGCCAGCAGCCAAGATAGATTCTACGAGCAGTACTTC.

V usage is TRBV6-6 and J usage is TRBJ1-6; D not certain. CDR3 length: 12 residues. The germline V gene has CDR1 MNHNY and CDR2 SVGAGI (reference sequence). Between the trimmed V and J ends, which lost 7 bases and 7 bases, there was a span of 8 bases. Here the CDR3 DNA reads TGTGCCAGCAACCTAGCCAATTCACCCCTCCACTTT. It codes for CASNLANSPLHF.

The chain combines TRBV7-3 with TRBJ2-5; the match to TRBD2 covers 7 bases. Trimming at V came to 5 bases and at J to 1 base, leaving 7 bases not matched to a gene. The CDR3 sequence is 15 residues long. Germline values: CDR1 SGHTA, CDR2 FQGTGA. The CDR3 sequence is CASSGTSAVQETQYF. CDR3 bases: TGTGCCAGCAGCGGTACTAGCGCTGTCCAAGAGACCCAGTACTTC. The full variable domain, rest sourced from reference TRBV7-3 and TRBJ2-5, is GAGVSQTPSNKVTEKGKYVELRCDPISGHTALYWYRQSLGQGPEFLIYFQGTGAADDSGLPNDRFFAVRPEGSVSTLKIQRTERGDSAVYLCASSGTSAVQETQYFGPGTRLLVL.

J is TRBJ2-3 and V is TRBV25-1; the D gene is possibly TRBD1 (6 bases). The CDR3 totals 12 residues. CDR1 and CDR2 from the germline V gene are MGHDK and SYGVNS. Trimming removed 3 bases from V and 8 bases from J, with 9 bases in between. The CDR3 nucleotides are TGTGCCAGCAGTGAGGGGGCCTTTACGCAGTATTTT. It encodes CASSEGAFTQYF.

This chain connects TRBV6-1 to TRBJ1-1; a weak D match, TRBD1 (6 bases). The CDR3 is 17 amino acids. Deletions cut 2 bases from V and 4 bases from J, with 20 bases between. CDR1 MNHNS and CDR2 SASEGT come from the germline V gene. The CDR3 reads CASSEYKGVTRSTEAFF. CDR3 nucleotides: TGTGCCAGCAGTGAATATAAGGGGGTTACGAGATCCACTGAAGCTTTCTTT.

This chain connects TRBV6-1 to TRBJ2-7; D perhaps matches TRBD1 (6 bases). The germline gives CDR1 MNHNS, CDR2 SASEGT. Trimming removed 5 bases from V and 0 bases from J, with 11 bases in between. The CDR3 sequence is 14 residues long. CDR3 residues: CASSRGTISYEQYF. In DNA form, the CDR3 reads TGTGCCAGCAGTCGTGGGACAATCTCCTACGAGCAGTACTTC.

This sequence joins TRBV28 and TRBJ1-5, with 7 nucleotides matching TRBD1. The trim removed 7 bases at V and 5 bases at J, leaving 8 bases unmatched. The CDR3 sequence is 14 residues long. From germline, CDR1 is MDHEN and CDR2 SYDVKM. The CDR3 loop reads CASITGQLDQPQHF. The CDR3 DNA is TGTGCCAGCATTACGGGACAGTTGGATCAGCCCCAGCATTTT.

This chain joins TRBV7-3 and TRBJ1-1, with D possibly matching TRBD1 (5 bases). The CDR3 covers 15 residues. CDR1 SGHTA and CDR2 FQGTGA come from the germline V gene. Trimming stripped 5 bases from V and 1 base from J, with 14 bases between. The CDR3 DNA reads as TGTGCCAGCAGCGGGGAGGGGAGGGGGAACACTGAAGCTTTCTTT. Amino acids: CASSGEGRGNTEAFF. The full variable domain, completed using reference TRBV7-3 and TRBJ1-1, is GAGVSQTPSNKVTEKGKYVELRCDPISGHTALYWYRQSLGQGPEFLIYFQGTGAADDSGLPNDRFFAVRPEGSVSTLKIQRTERGDSAVYLCASSGEGRGNTEAFFGQGTRLTVV.

J is TRBJ2-7 and V is TRBV27; D possibly corresponds to TRBD2 (5 bases). The CDR3 contains 14 residues. With 2 bases removed from V and 7 bases from J, the gap between germline ends came to 15 bases. Germline V lookup: CDR1 MNHEY, CDR2 SMNVEV (reference sequence). CDR3 amino acids: CASSLGPRVAEQYF. The CDR3 region has the DNA TGTGCCAGCAGTTTAGGGCCGAGGGTCGCGGAGCAGTACTTC.